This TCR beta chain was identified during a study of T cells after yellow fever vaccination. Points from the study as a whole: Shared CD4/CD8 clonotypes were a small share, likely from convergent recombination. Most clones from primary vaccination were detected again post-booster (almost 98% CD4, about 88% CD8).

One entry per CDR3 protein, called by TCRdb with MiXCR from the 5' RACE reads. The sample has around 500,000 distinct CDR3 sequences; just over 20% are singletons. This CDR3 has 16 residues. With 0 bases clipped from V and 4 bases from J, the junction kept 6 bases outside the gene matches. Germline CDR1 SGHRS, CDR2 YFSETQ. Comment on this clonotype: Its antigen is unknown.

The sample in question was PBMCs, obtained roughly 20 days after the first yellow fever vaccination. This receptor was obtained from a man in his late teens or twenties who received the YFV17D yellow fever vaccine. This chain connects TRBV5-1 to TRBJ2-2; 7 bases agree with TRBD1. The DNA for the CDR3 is TGCGCCAGCAGCTTGGGGGACAGCACAATCACCGGGGAGCTGTTTTTT. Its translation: CASSLGDSTITGELFF.